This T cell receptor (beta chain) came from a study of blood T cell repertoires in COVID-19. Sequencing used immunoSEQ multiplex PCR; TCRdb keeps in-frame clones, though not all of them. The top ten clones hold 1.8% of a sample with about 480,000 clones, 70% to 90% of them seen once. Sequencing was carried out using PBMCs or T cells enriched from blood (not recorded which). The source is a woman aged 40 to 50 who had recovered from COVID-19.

The CDR3 is CASELGGAKNIQYF. The CDR3 coding sequence is TGTGCCAGTGAACTCGGGGGAGCCAAAAACATTCAGTACTTC. This rearrangement joins TRBV2 to TRBJ2-4; a weak D match, TRBD2 (6 bases). Germline V gives CDR1 SNHLY, CDR2 FYNNEI. The CDR3 is 14 residues long. V lost 9 bases and J lost 0, with 12 bases in between.